The next 16 T cell receptor beta chains were all read from a single sample in a study of blood T cell repertoires in COVID-19. Clones were sequenced by immunoSEQ multiplex PCR, and TCRdb holds only the in-frame ones, with some missing. The top ten clones hold roughly 15% of a sample with some 130,000 clones, 65% to 85% of them seen once. Sequences were obtained from peripheral blood. The source of these receptors is a woman aged 80 or older with acute or convalescent COVID-19.

V gene TRBV6-6 combines with J gene TRBJ1-2; the match to TRBD1 covers 8 bases. CDR1 is MNHNY, CDR2 SVGAGI, per germline (reference sequence). After removal of 4 bases from V and 7 bases from J, the junction contained 8 bases not matched to a gene. There are 14 residues in the CDR3. CDR3 nucleotide sequence: TGTGCCAGCAGTTTCACGGACAGGGAGGGTGGCTACACCTTC. Protein: CASSFTDREGGYTF.

The chain uses TRBV7-8 and TRBJ2-7; 12 nucleotides agree with TRBD2. Losses at the gene ends were 5 bases for V and 5 bases for J; bases not matched to a gene: 10. CDR1 and CDR2 from the germline V gene are SGHVS and FQNEAQ. The CDR3 is made up of 16 amino acids. The CDR3 region is CASSRTLAGGPDEQYF. The CDR3 DNA sequence: TGTGCCAGCAGCCGAACTCTAGCGGGAGGGCCCGACGAGCAGTACTTC.

This chain joins TRBV7-2 and TRBJ2-3, with TRBD2 as a possible D gene (5 bases). V lost 4 bases and J lost 0, with 11 bases in between. This CDR3 contains 15 residues. Germline values: CDR1 SGHTA, CDR2 FQGNSA. CDR3 sequence (DNA): TGTGCCAGCAGCTGGACTGGAGATAGCACAGATACGCAGTATTTT. Residues: CASSWTGDSTDTQYF. The variable domain in full, with the rest retrieved from reference TRBV7-2 and TRBJ2-3, is GAGVSQSPSNKVTEKGKDVELRCDPISGHTALYWYRQSLGQGLEFLIYFQGNSAPDKSGLPSDRFSAERTGGSVSTLTIQRTQQEDSAVYLCASSWTGDSTDTQYFGPGTRLTVL.

The chain combines TRBV4-3 with TRBJ2-2, with TRBD2 matching 12 bases. From germline, CDR1 is LGHNA and CDR2 YSLEER. The length of the CDR3 is 17 residues. Trimming cost V 5 bases and J 2 bases; bases outside gene matches: 6. The CDR3 protein is CASSSLAGGSNTGELFF. CDR3 bases: TGCGCCAGCAGCTCGCTAGCGGGGGGGTCAAACACCGGGGAGCTGTTTTTT.

The rearrangement uses TRBV12-5 and TRBJ2-7; 7 nucleotides line up with TRBD2. There are 15 residues in the CDR3. Germline CDR1 LGHNT, CDR2 FRNRAP. With 5 bases clipped from V and 0 bases from J, the junction kept 7 bases outside the gene matches. The CDR3 DNA reads TGTGCTAGTGGTAAACCGGCTAGCGGCTCCTACGAGCAGTACTTC. Translated, it gives CASGKPASGSYEQYF.

The rearrangement links TRBV30 to TRBJ2-1, with D hard to call. V was clipped by 0 bases and J by 8 bases, with 5 bases between them. This CDR3 has 11 residues. Looked up from germline, CDR1 is GTSNPN and CDR2 is SVGIG (reference sequence). The CDR3 loop is CAWSVAHEQFF. The CDR3 region has the DNA TGTGCCTGGAGTGTGGCTCATGAGCAGTTCTTC. Together with reference TRBV30 and TRBJ2-1, the CDR3 gives the full variable domain: SQTIHQWPATLVQPVGSPLSLECTVEGTSNPNLYWYRQAAGRGLQLLFYSVGIGQISSEVPQNLSASRPQDRQFILSSKKLLLSDSGFYLCAWSVAHEQFFGPGTRLTVL.

The chain links TRBV11-3 to TRBJ1-6, with D uncertain. The V gene lost 5 bases and the J gene lost 7 bases, with 9 bases spanning the gap. Germline V gives CDR1 SGHNT, CDR2 YENEEA. The CDR3 extends over 13 amino acids. Here the CDR3 reads CASSLHTNSPLHF. The CDR3 DNA reads TGTGCCAGCAGCCTCCACACGAATTCACCCCTCCACTTT.

The J gene is TRBJ1-4, the V gene TRBV18, with 7 bases lining up with TRBD1. Germline CDR1 reads KGHSH; CDR2 reads LQKENI. Trimming took 4 bases from V and 5 from J; bases not matched to a gene: 7. The CDR3 length is 15 residues. The CDR3 nucleotides are TGTGCCAGCTCACAACAACAGGGGCCGAATGAAAAACTGTTTTTT. This encodes CASSQQQGPNEKLFF.

V gene TRBV7-2 combines with J gene TRBJ1-6; 8 bases are shared with TRBD1. The CDR3 is made up of 14 amino acids. Per germline, CDR1 SGHTA and CDR2 FQGNSA. The V and J ends lost 5 bases and 7 bases, in that order; junction bases with no gene match: 4. As DNA, the CDR3 is TGTGCCAGCAGCCGGGACAGGACCAATTCACCCCTCCACTTT. It translates to CASSRDRTNSPLHF.

As regards this clone: This specimen includes other DNA sequences encoding the same CDR3. The chain employs TRBV6-1 and TRBJ2-2; perhaps TRBD2 as D (6 bases). CDR1 and CDR2 (germline): MNHNS, SASEGT. V lost 0 bases and J lost 1, with 12 bases in between. This CDR3 comprises 17 residues. CDR3 nucleotides: TGTGCCAGCAGTGAAGCGCTAGGAGGGTTGAACACCGGGGAGCTGTTTTTT. Its translation is CASSEALGGLNTGELFF.

This clone was seen once. This chain's CDR3 is CASTAIARRPDTQYF. CDR3 sequence (DNA): TGTGCCAGTACCGCCATAGCGCGACGCCCGGATACGCAGTATTTT. V and J are TRBV6-5 and TRBJ2-3; D is possibly TRBD2 (5 bases). CDR1 MNHEY and CDR2 SVGAGI come from the germline V gene. Trimming removed 9 bases at V and 6 bases at J, with 22 bases between. The CDR3 length is 15 residues.

This clone has a single count. The CDR3 nucleotides are TGTGCCAGTAGTATAGCCGGGACAACACAAGAGACCCAGTACTTC. Translation gives CASSIAGTTQETQYF. The chain joins TRBV19 to TRBJ2-5; a weak D match, TRBD1 (6 bases). CDR3 length equals 15 residues. V was pared by 1 base and J by 2 bases, with 11 bases between. Germline CDR1 and CDR2: LNHDA and SQIVND (reference sequence). Together with reference TRBV19 and TRBJ2-5, the CDR3 gives the full variable domain: DGGITQSPKYLFRKEGQNVTLSCEQNLNHDAMYWYRQDPGQGLRLIYYSQIVNDFQKGDIAEGYSVSREKKESFPLTVTSAQKNPTAFYLCASSIAGTTQETQYFGPGTRLLVL.

This clone showed up just once. The chain uses TRBV19 and TRBJ2-1; possibly TRBD1 for D (6 bases). The germline gives CDR1 LNHDA, CDR2 SQIVND (reference sequence). V lost 3 bases to trimming and J lost 3 bases, with 12 bases between them. The CDR3 extends over 15 amino acids. This CDR3 is CASSMLGAGYNEQFF. The CDR3 DNA reads TGTGCCAGTAGTATGCTGGGGGCGGGCTACAATGAGCAGTTCTTC.

The CDR3 region is CASSLGRWPSYNEQFF. The CDR3 nucleotides are TGTGCCAGCAGCTTGGGTCGTTGGCCCTCCTACAATGAGCAGTTCTTC. The V call is TRBV5-6, the J call TRBJ2-1; D call uncertain. From germline, CDR1 is SGHDT and CDR2 YYEEEE. V was clipped by 0 bases and J by 0 bases, with 10 bases between them. The CDR3 totals 16 residues.

The table lists this clone with a count of one. The chain joins TRBV2 to TRBJ1-4, with 10 nucleotides matching TRBD1. The CDR3 is 14 residues long. Trimming removed 7 bases from V and 5 bases from J; junction bases left unmatched: 4. Germline lookup yields CDR1 SNHLY and CDR2 FYNNEI. CDR3 region: CASTPDRGNEKLFF. The CDR3 DNA is TGTGCCAGCACCCCGGACAGGGGGAATGAAAAACTGTTTTTT.

The chain has TRBV19 and TRBJ2-1; D is perhaps TRBD2 (7 bases). V was pared by 6 bases and J by 9 bases, with 15 bases between. Germline CDR1 LNHDA, CDR2 SQIVND (reference sequence). CDR3 length equals 13 residues. The CDR3 nucleotides read TGTGCCAGTAGCCCGAGGGGGGGCACTGAGCAGTTCTTC. Residues: CASSPRGGTEQFF.